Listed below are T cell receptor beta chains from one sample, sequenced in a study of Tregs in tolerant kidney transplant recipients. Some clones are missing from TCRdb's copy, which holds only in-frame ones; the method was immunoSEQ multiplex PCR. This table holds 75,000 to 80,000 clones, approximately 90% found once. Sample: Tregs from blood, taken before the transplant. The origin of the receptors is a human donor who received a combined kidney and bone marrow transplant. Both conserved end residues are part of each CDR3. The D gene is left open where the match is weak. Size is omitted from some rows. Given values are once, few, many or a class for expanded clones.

CDR3nt: TGTGCCAGCAGCTTGGACGGAGCAACTAATGAAAAACTGTTTTTT
CDR3aa: CASSLDGATNEKLFF
abundance: -
d_gene: -
j_gene: TRBJ1-4
v_gene: TRBV11-2

CDR3nt: TGCAGCGTTGCCCCGGTGGGAGAGACCCAGTACTTC
CDR3aa: CSVAPVGETQYF
abundance: -
d_gene: -
j_gene: TRBJ2-5
v_gene: TRBV29-1

CDR3nt: TGTGCCAGCAGTTACGTGGAGACCCAGTACTTC
CDR3aa: CASSYVETQYF
abundance: -
d_gene: -
j_gene: TRBJ2-5
v_gene: TRBV6-5

CDR3nt: TGCGCCAGCAGCTTGGGGTGGCAAACCGGGGAGCTGTTTTTT
CDR3aa: CASSLGWQTGELFF
abundance: -
d_gene: -
j_gene: TRBJ2-2
v_gene: TRBV5-1

CDR3nt: TGTGCCAGCAGTTTAATGGGACAGGGGGAATCCGAGCAGTACTTC
CDR3aa: CASSLMGQGESEQYF
abundance: -
d_gene: TRBD1
j_gene: TRBJ2-7
v_gene: TRBV28

CDR3nt: TGTGCCAGCTCACCGGCCCGAAGCTCTGGAAACACCATATATTTT
CDR3aa: CASSPARSSGNTIYF
abundance: -
d_gene: -
j_gene: TRBJ1-3
v_gene: TRBV18

CDR3nt: TGCGCCAGCACCGACTCTAGCGGGAGGGCTCGGGAGCAGTTCTTC
CDR3aa: CASTDSSGRAREQFF
abundance: -
d_gene: TRBD2
j_gene: TRBJ2-1
v_gene: TRBV5-1

CDR3nt: TGTGCCAGCCAAGCAGGGACGAATCAGCCTCAGCATTTT
CDR3aa: CASQAGTNQPQHF
abundance: -
d_gene: -
j_gene: TRBJ1-5
v_gene: TRBV2

CDR3nt: TGTGCCAGCACCTTGATGGGTCCTGAAGCTTTCTTT
CDR3aa: CASTLMGPEAFF
abundance: -
d_gene: -
j_gene: TRBJ1-1
v_gene: TRBV2

CDR3nt: TGTGCCAGCAGTTTATCGGGCAGACCTACGAATATGCAGTACTTC
CDR3aa: CASSLSGRPTNMQYF
abundance: -
d_gene: -
j_gene: TRBJ2-7
v_gene: TRBV28

CDR3nt: TGTGCCAGCAGCAGGACTAGGCTTTACAATGAGCAGTTCTTC
CDR3aa: CASSRTRLYNEQFF
abundance: -
d_gene: TRBD2
j_gene: TRBJ2-1
v_gene: TRBV2

CDR3nt: TGCGCCAGCAGTTTCGGAGACAGTGGAAACACCATATATTTT
CDR3aa: CASSFGDSGNTIYF
abundance: -
d_gene: -
j_gene: TRBJ1-3
v_gene: TRBV5-1

CDR3nt: TGTGCCAGCAGCGTAGAAGGGACAGTTAACACTGAAGCTTTCTTT
CDR3aa: CASSVEGTVNTEAFF
abundance: -
d_gene: TRBD1
j_gene: TRBJ1-1
v_gene: TRBV9

CDR3nt: TGTGCCAGCAGCGTGCTATTTGGGACTCTCTCCTACAATGAGCAGTTCTTC
CDR3aa: CASSVLFGTLSYNEQFF
abundance: -
d_gene: -
j_gene: TRBJ2-1
v_gene: TRBV5-4

CDR3nt: TGTGCCAGCAGCGCAGAACTAGTAGCGCAAGAGACCCAGTACTTC
CDR3aa: CASSAELVAQETQYF
abundance: -
d_gene: -
j_gene: TRBJ2-5
v_gene: TRBV28

CDR3nt: TGTGCCAGTAGTCCAGGAGTCCTTTATTCTCGGGGAGAGACCCAGTACTTC
CDR3aa: CASSPGVLYSRGETQYF
abundance: -
d_gene: -
j_gene: TRBJ2-5
v_gene: TRBV19

CDR3nt: TGTGCCAGCAGCTTTTTCGGGGGGGATGAAAACTATGGCTACACCTTC
CDR3aa: CASSFFGGDENYGYTF
abundance: -
d_gene: -
j_gene: TRBJ1-2
v_gene: TRBV5-8

CDR3nt: TGTGCCAGTAGTATCCCCGGCCTATCAACGGAGACCCAGTACTTC
CDR3aa: CASSIPGLSTETQYF
abundance: -
d_gene: -
j_gene: TRBJ2-5
v_gene: TRBV19

CDR3nt: TGTGCCAGCAGGCTATCCGGGGGGGCCGGACTAGCGGGTCCTAAAGGAACCTACGAGCAGTACTTC
CDR3aa: CASRLSGGAGLAGPKGTYEQYF
abundance: -
d_gene: TRBD2
j_gene: TRBJ2-7
v_gene: TRBV7-8

CDR3nt: TGCGCCAGCAGGTCAGGGACTGGAAACACCATATATTTT
CDR3aa: CASRSGTGNTIYF
abundance: once
d_gene: -
j_gene: TRBJ1-3
v_gene: TRBV5-1

CDR3nt: TGTGCCAGCAGCCAAGTGGGGTCCTACGAGCAGTACTTC
CDR3aa: CASSQVGSYEQYF
abundance: -
d_gene: -
j_gene: TRBJ2-7
v_gene: TRBV4-2

CDR3nt: TGTGCCAGCAGCTTTATCGGGTCCGGCTACAATGAGCAGTTCTTC
CDR3aa: CASSFIGSGYNEQFF
abundance: -
d_gene: -
j_gene: TRBJ2-1
v_gene: TRBV28

CDR3nt: TGCGCCAGCAGCTTGGTAGCTAGCGGGGCCTCCTACGAGCAGTACTTC
CDR3aa: CASSLVASGASYEQYF
abundance: -
d_gene: TRBD2
j_gene: TRBJ2-7
v_gene: TRBV5-1

CDR3nt: TGCAGCGTTAGGAGGGCCGATACGTTTGAGCAGTTCTTC
CDR3aa: CSVRRADTFEQFF
abundance: -
d_gene: -
j_gene: TRBJ2-1
v_gene: TRBV29-1

CDR3nt: TGTGCCAGTAGCTTTCAGGGTGTAGGTTCGCAGTATTTT
CDR3aa: CASSFQGVGSQYF
abundance: -
d_gene: -
j_gene: TRBJ2-3
v_gene: TRBV19

CDR3nt: TGTGCCACCAGCCCTCAAGCAGGGGGCGCAGGGGCCAACGTCCTGACTTTC
CDR3aa: CATSPQAGGAGANVLTF
abundance: -
d_gene: TRBD1
j_gene: TRBJ2-6
v_gene: TRBV15

CDR3nt: TGTGCCAGTAGTAGGCAGGGTAGCAATCAGCCCCAGCATTTT
CDR3aa: CASSRQGSNQPQHF
abundance: -
d_gene: -
j_gene: TRBJ1-5
v_gene: TRBV19

CDR3nt: TGTGCCATCAGTGATACAGGGGGCCCCCTCCAAGAGACCCAGTACTTC
CDR3aa: CAISDTGGPLQETQYF
abundance: once
d_gene: TRBD1
j_gene: TRBJ2-5
v_gene: TRBV10-3

CDR3nt: TGTGCCAGCAGTCTGACAGGTCTTAATGAAAAACTGTTTTTT
CDR3aa: CASSLTGLNEKLFF
abundance: -
d_gene: -
j_gene: TRBJ1-4
v_gene: TRBV6-5